These T cell receptor beta chains were read from a single sample in a study of T cell changes during pregnancy in multiple sclerosis. Profiled with immunoSEQ multiplex PCR; TCRdb holds only in-frame clones, not every one. The data hold 78,000 or so clones, with under 95% observed a single time. The material sequenced was peripheral blood, taken before pregnancy. Receptor source: a female donor with multiple sclerosis, enrolled in a pregnancy study. The CDR3 runs from the conserved cysteine through the conserved F or W. A D gene is named only where the DNA matches it firmly. For some rows the clone size is stated as once, few or many, or as a class when expanded; others skip it.

j_gene	v_gene	d_gene	abundance	CDR3aa	CDR3nt
TRBJ1-3	TRBV18	TRBD1	-	CASSQPGQGNTIYF	TGTGCCAGCTCACAACCGGGACAGGGAAACACCATATATTTT
TRBJ1-5	TRBV18	TRBD1	-	CASSPGTGVNQPQHF	TGTGCCAGCTCACCAGGGACAGGGGTCAATCAGCCCCAGCATTTT
TRBJ1-1	TRBV6-1	-	-	CASSGVRGAEAFF	TGTGCCAGCAGCGGGGTGCGGGGGGCTGAAGCTTTCTTT
TRBJ2-7	TRBV2	-	-	CASESTGTYEQYF	TGTGCCAGCGAGTCGACAGGTACCTACGAGCAGTACTTC
TRBJ1-6	TRBV28	-	-	CASSLLQGSYNSPLHF	TGTGCCAGCAGTTTATTACAGGGATCCTATAATTCACCCCTCCACTTT
TRBJ2-3	TRBV7-9	-	-	CASSGGGEGTDTQYF	TGTGCCAGCAGCGGAGGGGGGGAGGGCACAGATACGCAGTATTTT
TRBJ2-3	TRBV7-2	-	-	CASSSGQYDTDTQYF	TGTGCCAGCAGCTCTGGACAATACGACACAGATACGCAGTATTTT
TRBJ1-1	TRBV7-3	-	-	CASSLEGFTEAFF	TGTGCCAGCAGCTTAGAGGGTTTCACTGAAGCTTTCTTT
TRBJ2-2	TRBV7-9	-	-	CASSLVDYPGELFF	TGTGCCAGCAGCTTAGTGGACTATCCCGGGGAGCTGTTTTTT
TRBJ2-7	TRBV25-1	-	-	CASGDVYEQYF	TGTGCCAGCGGAGATGTCTACGAGCAGTACTTC
TRBJ2-7	TRBV27	TRBD1	-	CASRPGTGIYEQYF	TGTGCCAGCAGACCCGGGACAGGGATATACGAGCAGTACTTC
TRBJ1-3	TRBV6-5	-	-	CASSSQQGNTIYF	TGTGCCAGCAGCTCACAGCAGGGAAACACCATATATTTT
TRBJ2-1	TRBV9	TRBD1	once	CASSNSDRDEQFF	TGTGCCAGCAGCAACTCTGACAGGGATGAGCAGTTCTTC
TRBJ2-3	TRBV7-3	-	-	CASSHGQRGDTQYF	TGTGCCAGCAGCCATGGACAGAGGGGGGATACGCAGTATTTT
TRBJ2-1	TRBV5-1	TRBD2	-	CASSLVAGLYNEQFF	TGCGCCAGCAGCTTGGTAGCGGGGTTGTACAATGAGCAGTTCTTC
TRBJ1-2	TRBV7-9	TRBD1	once	CASSTGQDNYGYTF	TGTGCCAGCAGCACAGGACAGGACAACTATGGCTACACCTTC
TRBJ2-1	TRBV6-5	-	-	CASSPRDIGNEQFF	TGTGCCAGCAGTCCCCGGGACATAGGCAATGAGCAGTTCTTC
TRBJ2-2	TRBV4-2	TRBD1	-	CASSQPPTGDTGELFF	TGTGCCAGCAGCCAACCCCCGACAGGGGACACCGGGGAGCTGTTTTTT
TRBJ1-1	TRBV5-1	TRBD1	-	CASTRGQGANTEAFF	TGCGCCAGCACCCGGGGACAGGGCGCGAACACTGAAGCTTTCTTT
TRBJ2-1	TRBV25-1	TRBD2	-	CASSLAGGLYNEQFF	TGTGCCAGCAGTCTGGCGGGGGGACTCTACAATGAGCAGTTCTTC
TRBJ2-5	TRBV23-1	TRBD1	-	CASSQTHKNTTGVRFETQYF	TGCGCCAGCAGTCAAACTCATAAGAACACCACAGGGGTCCGTTTTGAGACCCAGTACTTC
TRBJ2-7	TRBV5-1	-	-	CASSMEGPSYEQYF	TGCGCCAGCAGCATGGAGGGGCCCTCCTACGAGCAGTACTTC
TRBJ2-3	TRBV7-8	-	-	CASSMTGLDTQYF	TGTGCCAGCAGCATGACAGGTCTGGATACGCAGTATTTT
TRBJ1-4	TRBV5-1	-	once	CASMENTNEKLFF	TGCGCCAGCATGGAGAACACTAATGAAAAACTGTTTTTT
TRBJ2-7	TRBV29-1	-	-	CSVTGDLFDEQYF	TGCAGCGTTACGGGGGATCTATTCGACGAGCAGTACTTC